The next 16 T cell receptor beta chains were all read from a single sample in a study of blood T cell repertoires in COVID-19. Method: immunoSEQ multiplex PCR; TCRdb's copy keeps in-frame clones and lacks some. This sample has more than 85,000 clones; about three quarters occur once, and the top ten carry 16%. The sample consisted of peripheral blood. The receptors here all came from a woman older than 75 with active or convalescent COVID-19.

This chain links TRBV3-1 (or the pseudogene TRBV3-2) with TRBJ1-5; a weak D match, TRBD1 (5 bases). CDR3 size: 13 residues. The V gene's germline CDR1 is LGHDT and CDR2 YNNKEL (reference sequence). The V gene lost 4 bases and the J gene lost 3 bases, with 7 bases spanning the gap. The CDR3 protein is CASSPDTNQPQHF. The DNA of the CDR3 is TGTGCCAGCAGCCCGGACACCAATCAGCCCCAGCATTTT.

The J gene is TRBJ2-7, the V gene TRBV28; no definite D call. CDR3 length: 13 amino acids. CDR1 MDHEN and CDR2 SYDVKM come from the germline V gene. The V gene lost 3 bases and the J gene lost 2 bases, with 8 bases spanning the gap. CDR3 sequence (DNA): TGTGCCAGCAGTTTCAGTCCCACCTACGAGCAGTACTTC. Its protein product is CASSFSPTYEQYF.

The gene calls are TRBV28 and TRBJ1-2; D unclear. Germline CDR1 is MDHEN and CDR2 is SYDVKM. Between the trimmed V and J ends, which lost 4 bases and 1 base, there was a span of 4 bases. The CDR3 totals 12 residues. CDR3 in DNA: TGTGCCAGCAGTTCTCGTAACTATGGCTACACCTTC. Translated: CASSSRNYGYTF.

The rearrangement links TRBV6-2 or TRBV6-3 to TRBJ2-1; 7 nucleotides agree with TRBD2. V lost 4 bases to trimming and J lost 5 bases; unmatched junction nucleotides: 8. The germline V gene has CDR1 MNHEY and CDR2 SVGEGT. CDR3 length: 15 amino acids. The CDR3 bases are TGTGCCAGCAGTTTAGGACCAGCGGGGAACAATGAGCAGTTCTTC. Amino acid sequence: CASSLGPAGNNEQFF.

The chain has TRBV2 and TRBJ1-2; D is perhaps TRBD1 (5 bases). In germline, CDR1 is SNHLY, CDR2 FYNNEI. Trimming took off 8 bases at V and 8 bases at J, with 24 bases between the two ends. The CDR3 covers 15 residues. CDR3 in amino acids: CASSKRQGALGGYTF. The CDR3 bases are TGTGCCAGCTCAAAAAGGCAGGGCGCCTTAGGGGGCTACACCTTC. The whole variable domain, filled in from reference TRBV2 and TRBJ1-2, reads EPEVTQTPSHQVTQMGQEVILRCVPISNHLYFYWYRQILGQKVEFLVSFYNNEISEKSEIFDDQFSVERPDGSNFTLKIRSTKLEDSAMYFCASSKRQGALGGYTFGSGTRLTVV.

The rearrangement uses TRBV2 and TRBJ2-5; TRBD1 is a possible D gene (5 bases). The CDR3 has 16 residues. In germline, CDR1 is SNHLY, CDR2 FYNNEI. The V end lost 1 base, the J end lost 4 bases, and 16 bases lay between the germline ends. The CDR3 region has the DNA TGTGCCAGCAGTGAAGAGTGGGGCAGGTTGGGAGAGACCCAGTACTTC. As protein: CASSEEWGRLGETQYF.

CDR3 nucleotide sequence: TGTGCCAGCAGTACTAGCGGGAGACCCACAGATACGCAGTATTTT. It encodes CASSTSGRPTDTQYF. This chain links TRBV7-8 with TRBJ2-3; the match to TRBD2 covers 11 bases. This CDR3 region has 15 residues. V was clipped by 6 bases and J by 2 bases; unmatched bases: 4. CDR1 SGHVS and CDR2 FQNEAQ come from the germline V gene.

V and J are TRBV24-1 and TRBJ1-2; maybe TRBD1 (5 bases). CDR1 KGHDR and CDR2 SFDVKD come from the germline V gene. The CDR3 runs to 15 residues. The V end was cut by 0 bases, the J end by 8 bases, with 15 bases between. CDR3 in DNA: TGTGCCACCAGTGATTTGTTCCCCCCAGGGCTCGGCTACACCTTC. It yields the protein CATSDLFPPGLGYTF.

CDR3 DNA: TGCGCCAGCAGCCCAGGACTAGATTCCTACGAGCAGTACTTC. This translates into CASSPGLDSYEQYF. The chain combines TRBV5-1 with TRBJ2-7; TRBD2 matches 7 bases. CDR1 is SGHRS, CDR2 YFSETQ, per germline. The CDR3 runs 14 residues. The junction had 5 bases not matched to a gene; V was cut back by 4 bases and J by 1 base. The variable domain in full, with the rest retrieved from reference TRBV5-1 and TRBJ2-7, is KAGVTQTPRYLIKTRGQQVTLSCSPISGHRSVSWYQQTPGQGLQFLFEYFSETQRNKGNFPGRFSGRQFSNSRSEMNVSTLELGDSALYLCASSPGLDSYEQYFGPGTRLTVT.

The rearrangement uses TRBV5-8 and TRBJ2-1, with 10 bases aligning to TRBD1. After removal of 4 bases from V and 6 bases from J, the junction contained 4 bases not matched to a gene. The CDR3 is 14 amino acids. Germline-derived CDR1 and CDR2 are SGHTS and YDEGEE. CDR3 protein: CASSRDRGTNEQFF. As DNA, the CDR3 is TGTGCCAGCAGCCGGGACAGGGGTACCAATGAGCAGTTCTTC.

The rearrangement links TRBV30 to TRBJ1-6; 12 bases are shared with TRBD1. CDR1 is GTSNPN, CDR2 SVGIG, per germline (reference sequence). The trim removed 4 bases at V and 10 bases at J, leaving 8 bases unmatched. This CDR3 contains 15 residues. The CDR3 DNA reads TGTGCCTGGACCGAAGGGACAGGGGGCTGGTCACCCCTCCACTTT. This encodes CAWTEGTGGWSPLHF.

This chain links TRBV3-1 (or the pseudogene TRBV3-2) with TRBJ1-1; 7 bases agree with TRBD1. After removal of 4 bases from V and 3 bases from J, the junction contained 5 bases not matched to a gene. CDR1 LGHDT and CDR2 YNNKEL come from the germline V gene (reference sequence). The CDR3 is 14 residues long. The CDR3: CASSRTGTDTEAFF. In DNA form, the CDR3 reads TGTGCCAGCAGCCGGACAGGAACGGACACTGAAGCTTTCTTT.

This clone was counted a single time. The chain recombines TRBV4-1 with TRBJ2-1; D not resolved. V shed 3 bases and J shed 6 bases, with 6 bases lying between them. This CDR3 spans 12 amino acids. Germline-derived CDR1 and CDR2 are MGHRA and YSYEKL. CDR3 sequence (DNA): TGCGCCAGCAGCCACCCAGGCAATGAGCAGTTCTTC. Translation: CASSHPGNEQFF.

The chain carries TRBV11-2 and TRBJ2-1, with D perhaps TRBD1 (6 bases). This CDR3 is built from 15 residues. Trimming took off 6 bases at V and 4 bases at J, with 16 bases between the two ends. CDR1 and CDR2 from the germline V gene are SGHAT and FQNNGV. This CDR3 is CASSDRTRGYNEQFF. CDR3 in DNA: TGTGCCAGCAGTGACAGGACCCGCGGATACAATGAGCAGTTCTTC.

The V gene is TRBV5-4, the J gene TRBJ1-3, with 7 bases fitting TRBD1. The V segment lost 4 bases and the J segment 2 bases; nucleotides outside the gene matches: 3. The CDR3 totals 14 residues. In germline, CDR1 is SGHNT, CDR2 YYREEE (reference sequence). The CDR3 region has the DNA TGTGCCAGCAGCCTAGGGACAGCTGGAAACACCATATATTTT. Its translation: CASSLGTAGNTIYF. Supplemented by reference TRBV5-4 and TRBJ1-3, the full variable domain reads ETGVTQSPTHLIKTRGQQVTLRCSSQSGHNTVSWYQQALGQGPQFIFQYYREEENGRGNFPPRFSGLQFPNYSSELNVNALELDDSALYLCASSLGTAGNTIYFGEGSWLTVV.

The CDR3 loop reads CASSHILAGPSSYNEQFF. Written as DNA, the CDR3 is TGTGCCAGCAGCCATATACTAGCCGGGCCCTCCTCCTACAATGAGCAGTTCTTC. The gene calls are TRBV14 and TRBJ2-1, with D possibly TRBD2 on 6 matching bases. Trimming cost V 3 bases and J 0 bases, with 18 bases left between them. CDR1 SGHDN and CDR2 FVKESK come from the germline V gene. This CDR3 is built from 18 residues. The complete variable domain, with remaining parts taken from reference TRBV14 and TRBJ2-1, reads EAGVTQFPSHSVIEKGQTVTLRCDPISGHDNLYWYRRVMGKEIKFLLHFVKESKQDESGMPNNRFLAERTGGTYSTLKVQPAELEDSGVYFCASSHILAGPSSYNEQFFGPGTRLTVL.